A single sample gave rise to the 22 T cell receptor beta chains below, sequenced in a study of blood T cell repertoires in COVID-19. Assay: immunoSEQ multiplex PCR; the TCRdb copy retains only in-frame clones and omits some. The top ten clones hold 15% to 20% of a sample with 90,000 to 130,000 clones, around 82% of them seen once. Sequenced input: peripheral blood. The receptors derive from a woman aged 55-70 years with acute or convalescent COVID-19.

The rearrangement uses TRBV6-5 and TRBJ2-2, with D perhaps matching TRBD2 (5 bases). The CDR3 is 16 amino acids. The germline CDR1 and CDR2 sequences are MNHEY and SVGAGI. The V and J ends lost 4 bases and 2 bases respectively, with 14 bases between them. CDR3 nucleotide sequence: TGTGCCAGCAGTTCTAGGTCTAGCCTCAACACCGGGGAGCTGTTTTTT. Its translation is CASSSRSSLNTGELFF.

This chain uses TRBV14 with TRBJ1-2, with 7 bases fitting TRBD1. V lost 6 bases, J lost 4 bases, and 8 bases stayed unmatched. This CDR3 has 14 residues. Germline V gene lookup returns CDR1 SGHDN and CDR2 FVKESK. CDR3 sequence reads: CASSETGTFYGYTF. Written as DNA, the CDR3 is TGTGCCAGCAGTGAGACAGGGACCTTCTATGGCTACACCTTC.

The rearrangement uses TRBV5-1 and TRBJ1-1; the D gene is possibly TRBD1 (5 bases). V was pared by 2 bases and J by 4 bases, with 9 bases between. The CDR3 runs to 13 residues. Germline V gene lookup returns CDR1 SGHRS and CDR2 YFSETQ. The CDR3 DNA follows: TGCGCCAGCAGCTTCAGGGATGCCACTGAAGCTTTCTTT. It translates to CASSFRDATEAFF.

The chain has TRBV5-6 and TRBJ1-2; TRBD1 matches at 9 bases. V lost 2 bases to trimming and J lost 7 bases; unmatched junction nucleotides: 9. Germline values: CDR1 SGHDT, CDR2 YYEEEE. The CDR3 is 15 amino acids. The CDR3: CASSLHFGTGFGYTF. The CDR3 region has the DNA TGTGCCAGCAGCTTACATTTCGGGACAGGGTTTGGCTACACCTTC.

The CDR3, as DNA: TGTGCCAGCTCGATCCGGGGGGGGCCCGGGGACACTGAAGCTTTCTTT. This gives the protein CASSIRGGPGDTEAFF. The chain employs TRBV9 and TRBJ1-1; TRBD1 is a possible D gene (6 bases). CDR1 and CDR2 (germline): SGDLS, YYNGEE. The CDR3 loop spans 16 amino acids. V was trimmed by 7 bases and J by 3 bases, leaving 22 bases between them.

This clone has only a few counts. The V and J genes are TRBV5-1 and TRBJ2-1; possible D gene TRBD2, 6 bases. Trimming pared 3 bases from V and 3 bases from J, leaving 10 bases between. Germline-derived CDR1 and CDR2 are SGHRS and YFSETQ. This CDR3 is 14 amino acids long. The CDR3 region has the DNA TGCGCCAGCAGCTCCGCCGGGGGCTACAATGAGCAGTTCTTC. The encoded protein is CASSSAGGYNEQFF.

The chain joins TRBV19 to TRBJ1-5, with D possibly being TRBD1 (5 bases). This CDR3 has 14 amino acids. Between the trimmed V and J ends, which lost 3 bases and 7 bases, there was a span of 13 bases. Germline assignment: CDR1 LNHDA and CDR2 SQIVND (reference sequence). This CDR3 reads CASSIPIGGQPQHF. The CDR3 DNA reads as TGTGCCAGTAGTATCCCGATTGGGGGGCAGCCCCAGCATTTT. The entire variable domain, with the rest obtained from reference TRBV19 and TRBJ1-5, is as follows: DGGITQSPKYLFRKEGQNVTLSCEQNLNHDAMYWYRQDPGQGLRLIYYSQIVNDFQKGDIAEGYSVSREKKESFPLTVTSAQKNPTAFYLCASSIPIGGQPQHFGDGTRLSIL.

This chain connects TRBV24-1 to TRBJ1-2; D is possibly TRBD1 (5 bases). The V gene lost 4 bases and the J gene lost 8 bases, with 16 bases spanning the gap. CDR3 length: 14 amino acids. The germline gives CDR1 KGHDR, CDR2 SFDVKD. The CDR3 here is CATSDVDMRYGYTF. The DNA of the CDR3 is TGTGCCACCAGTGACGTGGACATGAGGTACGGCTACACCTTC.

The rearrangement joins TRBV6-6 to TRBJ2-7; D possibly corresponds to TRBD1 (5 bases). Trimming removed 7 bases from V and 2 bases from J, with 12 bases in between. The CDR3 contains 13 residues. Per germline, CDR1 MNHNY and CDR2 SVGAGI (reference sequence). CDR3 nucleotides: TGTGCCAGCACCGACGGACAACCCTACGAGCAGTACTTC. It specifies CASTDGQPYEQYF.

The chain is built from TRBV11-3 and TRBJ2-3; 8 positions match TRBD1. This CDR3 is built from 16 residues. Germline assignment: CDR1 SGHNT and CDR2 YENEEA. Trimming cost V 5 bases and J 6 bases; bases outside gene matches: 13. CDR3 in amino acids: CASSETGTGFSDTQYF. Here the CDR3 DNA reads TGTGCCAGCAGCGAAACCGGGACAGGCTTTTCGGATACGCAGTATTTT.

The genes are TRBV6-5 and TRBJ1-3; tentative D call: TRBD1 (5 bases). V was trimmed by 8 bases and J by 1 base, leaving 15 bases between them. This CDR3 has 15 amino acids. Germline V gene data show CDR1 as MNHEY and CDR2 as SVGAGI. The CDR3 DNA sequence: TGTGCCAGCGTTTTTGGGACTTATTCTGGAAACACCATATATTTT. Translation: CASVFGTYSGNTIYF.

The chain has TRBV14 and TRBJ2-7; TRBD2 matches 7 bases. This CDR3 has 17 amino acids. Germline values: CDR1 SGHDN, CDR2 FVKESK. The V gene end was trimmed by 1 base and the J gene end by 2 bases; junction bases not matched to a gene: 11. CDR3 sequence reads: CASSQGILSGFPYEQYF. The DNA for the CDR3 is TGTGCCAGCAGCCAAGGGATCCTTAGCGGGTTTCCCTACGAGCAGTACTTC.

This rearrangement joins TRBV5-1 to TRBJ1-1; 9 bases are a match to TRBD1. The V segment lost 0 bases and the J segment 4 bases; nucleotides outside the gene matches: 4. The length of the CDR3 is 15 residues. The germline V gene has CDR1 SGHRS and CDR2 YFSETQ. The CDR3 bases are TGCGCCAGCAGCTTGGCCGGGACAGGGCCCACTGAAGCTTTCTTT. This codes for CASSLAGTGPTEAFF.

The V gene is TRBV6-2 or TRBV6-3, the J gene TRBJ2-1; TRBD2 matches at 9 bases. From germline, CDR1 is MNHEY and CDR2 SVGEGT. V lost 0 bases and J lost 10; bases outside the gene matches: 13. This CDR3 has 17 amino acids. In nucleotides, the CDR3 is TGTGCCAGCAGTTACTCGTCCAGCGGGGGGCCCTTTGGAGAGCAGTTCTTC. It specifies CASSYSSSGGPFGEQFF.

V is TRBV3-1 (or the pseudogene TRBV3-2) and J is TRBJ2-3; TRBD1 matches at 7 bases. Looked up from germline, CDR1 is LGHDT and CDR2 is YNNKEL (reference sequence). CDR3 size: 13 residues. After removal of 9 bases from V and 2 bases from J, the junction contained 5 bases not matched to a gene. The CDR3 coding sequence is TGTGCCAGTTCTGGACAGGCCACAGATACGCAGTATTTT. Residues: CASSGQATDTQYF.

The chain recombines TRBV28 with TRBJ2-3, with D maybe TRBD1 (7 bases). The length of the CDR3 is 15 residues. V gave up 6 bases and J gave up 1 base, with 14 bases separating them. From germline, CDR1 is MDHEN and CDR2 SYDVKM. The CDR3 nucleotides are TGTGCCAGCAGGACCCCCAGGGGGGGCACAGATACGCAGTATTTT. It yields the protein CASRTPRGGTDTQYF.

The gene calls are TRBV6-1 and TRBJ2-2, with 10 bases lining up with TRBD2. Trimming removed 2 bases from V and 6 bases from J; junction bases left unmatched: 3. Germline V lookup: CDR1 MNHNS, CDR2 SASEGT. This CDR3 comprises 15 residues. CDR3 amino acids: CASSEWSGGAGELFF. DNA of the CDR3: TGTGCCAGCAGTGAATGGAGCGGGGGGGCCGGGGAGCTGTTTTTT.

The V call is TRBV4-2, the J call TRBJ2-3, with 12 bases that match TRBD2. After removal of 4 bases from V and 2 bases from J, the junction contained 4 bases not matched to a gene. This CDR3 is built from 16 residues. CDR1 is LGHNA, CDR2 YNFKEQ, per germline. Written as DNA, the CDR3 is TGTGCCAGCAGCCGGGCTAGCGGGGGGGCCACAGATACGCAGTATTTT. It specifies CASSRASGGATDTQYF.

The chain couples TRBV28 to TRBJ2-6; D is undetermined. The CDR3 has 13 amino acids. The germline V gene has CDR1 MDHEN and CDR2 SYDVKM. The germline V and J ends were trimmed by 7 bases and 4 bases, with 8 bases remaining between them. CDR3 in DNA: TGTGCCAGCACTGAACAGGGGGCCAACGTCCTGACTTTC. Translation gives CASTEQGANVLTF.

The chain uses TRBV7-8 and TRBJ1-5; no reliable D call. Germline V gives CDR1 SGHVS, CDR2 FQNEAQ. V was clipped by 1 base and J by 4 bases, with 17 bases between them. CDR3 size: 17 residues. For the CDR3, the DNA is TGTGCCAGCAGCTTAGGGTACACGGGGTCGGCTAATCAGCCCCAGCATTTT. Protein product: CASSLGYTGSANQPQHF.

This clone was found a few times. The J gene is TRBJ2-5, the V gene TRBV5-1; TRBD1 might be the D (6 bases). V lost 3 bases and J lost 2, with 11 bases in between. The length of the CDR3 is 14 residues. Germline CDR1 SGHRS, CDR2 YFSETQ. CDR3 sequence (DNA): TGCGCCAGCAGCTCCTACAGGGATCAAGAGACCCAGTACTTC. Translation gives CASSSYRDQETQYF.

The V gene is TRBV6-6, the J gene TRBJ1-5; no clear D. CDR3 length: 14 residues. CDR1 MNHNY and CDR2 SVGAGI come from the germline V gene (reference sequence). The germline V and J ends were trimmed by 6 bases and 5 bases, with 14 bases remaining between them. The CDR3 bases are TGTGCCAGCAGGATAGGAGGGAGCGATCAGCCCCAGCATTTT. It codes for CASRIGGSDQPQHF.